This T cell receptor (beta chain) is from a study of CD4 T cells in relation to SARS-CoV-2 and coronaviruses. In the study overall: Convalescent donors were aged about 20 to 80, with median about 40 years.

In regard to this clone: What it binds is unknown.

Profiling relied on immunoSEQ multiplex PCR, and the TCRdb table lists in-frame clones only, not all of them. The top ten clones hold 5.5% to 8.5% of a sample with just over 35,000 clones, about 80% of them seen once. J lost 6 bases, V lost 6 bases, and 6 bases had no gene match. Germline CDR1 is SNHLY and CDR2 is FYNNEI. The CDR3 length is 15 residues. V is TRBV2 and J is TRBJ2-1; the match to TRBD2 covers 12 bases. The sample was naive CD4+ T cells from PBMCs, cultured in vitro. Subset denoted: naive CD4+ T cells isolated by negative enrichment. The sequence was collected from an adult with COVID-19. In DNA, the CDR3 is TGTGCCAGCAGGGCCGGGACTAGCGGGTTCAATGAGCAGTTCTTC. Translated: CASRAGTSGFNEQFF.